Following are 14 T cell receptor beta chains from one sample sequenced in a study of cytomegalovirus exposure and HLA in healthy donors (dated by TCRdb to 2016 to 2017). The library was built by means of the immunoSEQ multiplex PCR assay. For the multiplex PCR, a mixture combining 60 forward primers for TCR Vbeta segments and 13 reverse primers for TCR Jbeta segments was used. TCRdb re-hosts the immuneACCESS table, in-frame sequences only. Its copies lack some clones; in the studies checked, an unresolved V gene accounts for under half of them, and the cause for the rest is not known. This sample holds about 190,000 clones; approximately 70% were observed only once. The ten top clones hold 2.5% to 4% of the sample. The sequencing input was PBMCs. Every receptor here comes from a young woman in good health and CMV-seropositive.

This CDR3 reads CASRRGYEQYF. The CDR3 DNA reads as TGTGCCAGCCGACGGGGTTACGAGCAGTACTTC. This chain links TRBV5-4 with TRBJ2-7; D might be TRBD2 (5 bases). V shed 7 bases and J shed 4 bases, with 9 bases lying between them. The CDR3 runs 11 residues. Germline assignment: CDR1 SGHNT and CDR2 YYREEE (reference sequence).

V usage is TRBV27 and J usage is TRBJ2-2; a possible D gene is TRBD2 (6 bases). The CDR3 extends over 14 amino acids. Per germline, CDR1 MNHEY and CDR2 SMNVEV (reference sequence). V lost 6 bases, J lost 6 bases, and 14 bases lay in between. The CDR3 protein is CASSFPSGAGELFF. CDR3 DNA sequence: TGTGCCAGCAGCTTCCCCTCGGGGGCCGGGGAGCTGTTTTTT.

This clone was detected only a few times. The chain joins TRBV28 to TRBJ1-2, with D hard to call. The CDR3 contains 10 residues. V was shortened by 4 bases and J by 8 bases, with 5 bases between the two germline ends. Germline V gene data show CDR1 as MDHEN and CDR2 as SYDVKM. CDR3: CASSSLGYTF. In DNA, the CDR3 is TGTGCCAGCAGTTCGCTAGGCTACACCTTC.

This clone was picked up a small number of times. The V gene is TRBV23-1, the J gene TRBJ1-2; 7 nucleotides align to TRBD1. TRBV23-1 is reported as an ORF; its role is uncertain. The CDR3 sequence is 17 residues long. V shed 0 bases, J shed 1 base, and the junction held 8 bases outside the gene matches. In nucleotides, the CDR3 is TGCGCCAGCAGTCAATCGGAAGGGGGCAGGTATAACTATGGCTACACCTTC. This encodes CASSQSEGGRYNYGYTF.

The chain carries TRBV10-1 and TRBJ2-5; 8 positions match TRBD1. The ends lost 8 bases at V and 5 bases at J; junction bases unmatched: 4. Germline assignment: CDR1 WNHNN and CDR2 SYGVQD (reference sequence). This CDR3 comprises 12 residues. The CDR3 DNA follows: TGCGCCAGCGGAGACAGGGGTGAGACCCAGTACTTC. It encodes CASGDRGETQYF.

V and J are TRBV4-2 and TRBJ2-1; 10 bases match TRBD1. J lost 8 bases, V lost 4 bases, and 14 bases had no gene match. CDR3 size: 17 residues. In germline, CDR1 is LGHNA, CDR2 YNFKEQ. CDR3 coding DNA: TGTGCCAGCAGCCTAGGGACGCGGGGACAGGGGTTGCATGAGCAGTTCTTC. Its translation: CASSLGTRGQGLHEQFF.

The rearrangement joins TRBV2 to TRBJ2-2; D is ambiguous. This CDR3 comprises 14 residues. The germline V and J ends were trimmed by 4 bases and 0 bases, with 6 bases remaining between them. Germline V gene sequence: CDR1 SNHLY, CDR2 FYNNEI. In DNA form, the CDR3 reads TGTGCCAGCAGTGGCAGAACGAACACCGGGGAGCTGTTTTTT. Translation gives CASSGRTNTGELFF. The full variable domain, its missing parts supplied by reference TRBV2 and TRBJ2-2, is EPEVTQTPSHQVTQMGQEVILRCVPISNHLYFYWYRQILGQKVEFLVSFYNNEISEKSEIFDDQFSVERPDGSNFTLKIRSTKLEDSAMYFCASSGRTNTGELFFGEGSRLTVL.

The CDR3 nucleotides are TGTGCCAGCAGCTGGGGACTCAAAGAGACCCAGTACTTC. It specifies CASSWGLKETQYF. This sequence joins TRBV5-6 and TRBJ2-5; D might be TRBD2 (6 bases). This CDR3 spans 13 amino acids. Germline lookup yields CDR1 SGHDT and CDR2 YYEEEE. Trimming cost V 3 bases and J 3 bases, with 9 bases left between them.

The rearrangement joins TRBV11-1 to TRBJ2-2, with a weak D call TRBD2 (6 bases). The CDR3 loop spans 14 amino acids. Germline values: CDR1 SGHAT, CDR2 FQDESV (reference sequence). Trimming removed 5 bases from V and 2 bases from J, with 9 bases in between. The CDR3 DNA sequence: TGTGCCAGCAGCCGGGACTCCAACACCGGGGAGCTGTTTTTT. Translated, it gives CASSRDSNTGELFF.

This clone occurred once. The J gene is TRBJ2-5, the V gene TRBV5-6; D is uncertain. The CDR3 runs to 11 residues. The ends were cut back, 4 bases at V and 5 bases at J, with 6 bases in the middle. Germline V lookup: CDR1 SGHDT, CDR2 YYEEEE. CDR3 nucleotides: TGTGCCAGCAGCGCCGGGGAGACCCAGTACTTC. Translation: CASSAGETQYF.

The V gene is TRBV6-4, the J gene TRBJ2-3; 9 nucleotides align to TRBD1. Germline-derived CDR1 and CDR2 are MRHNA and SNTAGT. Trimming removed 2 bases from V and 2 bases from J; junction bases left unmatched: 5. The CDR3 is made up of 16 amino acids. This chain's CDR3 is CASSDTRTGDTDTQYF. As DNA, the CDR3 is TGTGCCAGCAGTGACACGAGGACAGGGGACACAGATACGCAGTATTTT.

This clone has a single count. The rearrangement joins TRBV19 to TRBJ1-4; TRBD1 agrees at 10 bases. Germline CDR1 reads LNHDA; CDR2 reads SQIVND (reference sequence). The CDR3 sequence is 14 residues long. The trim removed 7 bases at V and 5 bases at J, leaving 4 bases unmatched. In nucleotides, the CDR3 is TGTGCCAGTAACTCGGGACAGGGGAATGAAAAACTGTTTTTT. Its protein is CASNSGQGNEKLFF.

This sequence joins TRBV5-4 and TRBJ2-2, with TRBD2 as a possible D gene (5 bases). Trimming took 4 bases from V and 8 from J, leaving 15 bases between them. CDR3 length: 14 residues. Germline V gene lookup returns CDR1 SGHNT and CDR2 YYREEE (reference sequence). As DNA, the CDR3 is TGTGCCAGCAGCGGGAGTATTTCGAGGGGGGAGCTGTTTTTT. Encoded protein: CASSGSISRGELFF.

The chain combines TRBV5-5 with TRBJ2-1; D is undetermined. The V end lost 0 bases, the J end lost 1 base, and 8 bases lay between the germline ends. The V gene's germline CDR1 is SGHKS and CDR2 YYEKEE (reference sequence). The CDR3 is 15 residues long. The CDR3 nucleotides are TGTGCCAGCAGCTTGGCTGACGGGTCCTACAATGAGCAGTTCTTC. This sequence encodes CASSLADGSYNEQFF.